The 18 T cell receptor beta chains presented below share a single source sample, sequenced in a study of blood T cell repertoires in COVID-19. TCRdb's copy holds only in-frame clones and misses some; the assay was immunoSEQ multiplex PCR. The data show around 120,000 clones, with more than 75% seen just once and less than 8% held by the top ten. The sequenced sample was peripheral blood. These receptors were collected from a man between 50 and 59 years old with acute or convalescent COVID-19.

The CDR3 region is CATSDLVLQGANTEAFF. For the CDR3, the DNA is TGTGCCACCAGTGATTTGGTGCTACAGGGAGCGAACACTGAAGCTTTCTTT. The chain uses TRBV24-1 and TRBJ1-1; D possibly corresponds to TRBD1 (6 bases). Trimming pared 0 bases from V and 1 base from J, leaving 14 bases between. Germline assignment: CDR1 KGHDR and CDR2 SFDVKD. This CDR3 region has 17 residues.

V and J are TRBV5-1 and TRBJ1-1; D might be TRBD1 (5 bases). Germline-derived CDR1 and CDR2 are SGHRS and YFSETQ. Trimming cost V 4 bases and J 0 bases, with 16 bases left between them. The CDR3 loop spans 16 amino acids. The CDR3, as DNA: TGCGCCAGCAGCCCAATTAGGCAGGGTGTGAACACTGAAGCTTTCTTT. Protein: CASSPIRQGVNTEAFF.

The chain has TRBV30 and TRBJ2-1; 9 bases are shared with TRBD2. This CDR3 has 18 residues. CDR1 is GTSNPN and CDR2 is SVGIG in the germline V gene (reference sequence). Trimming cost V 0 bases and J 2 bases; bases outside gene matches: 11. The CDR3 here is CAWSVGLAGWGPYNEQFF. The CDR3 DNA reads as TGTGCCTGGAGTGTCGGGCTAGCGGGGTGGGGGCCCTACAATGAGCAGTTCTTC.

V and J are TRBV18 and TRBJ2-7, with 7 bases that match TRBD1. The CDR3 length is 15 residues. Unmatched junction bases numbered 9, after V lost 4 bases and J lost 3 bases. Germline loops: CDR1 KGHSH, CDR2 LQKENI. The CDR3 loop reads CASSLTGTANYEQYF. The CDR3 DNA follows: TGTGCCAGCTCACTCACCGGGACAGCAAACTACGAGCAGTACTTC.

This clone was counted a single time. The chain couples TRBV5-1 to TRBJ2-7; 8 bases fit TRBD1. Germline-derived CDR1 and CDR2 are SGHRS and YFSETQ. The CDR3 has 17 amino acids. Unmatched junction bases numbered 14, after V lost 2 bases and J lost 4 bases. CDR3 in DNA: TGCGCCAGCAGCTTAGGACAGGGAACCGGGGAAAGGTACGAGCAGTACTTC. It codes for CASSLGQGTGERYEQYF.

This clone was counted once. The V gene is TRBV7-8, the J gene TRBJ1-5; 7 nucleotides agree with TRBD1. This CDR3 is 13 amino acids long. In germline, CDR1 is SGHVS, CDR2 FQNEAQ. Trimming at V came to 5 bases and at J to 7 bases, leaving 5 bases not matched to a gene. The CDR3 DNA reads TGTGCCAGCAGCCTCGACAGGGACCAGCCCCAGCATTTT. As protein: CASSLDRDQPQHF.

V gene TRBV5-1 combines with J gene TRBJ2-2; weak D call: TRBD1 (6 bases). The CDR3 covers 15 residues. The germline V and J ends were trimmed by 4 bases and 4 bases, with 14 bases remaining between them. Germline CDR1 and CDR2: SGHRS and YFSETQ. Here the CDR3 reads CASSRHRVGTGELFF. The CDR3 nucleotides read TGCGCCAGCAGCAGACACAGGGTAGGCACCGGGGAGCTGTTTTTT.

The chain links TRBV5-8 to TRBJ1-6, with TRBD1 matching 8 bases. Trimming at V came to 2 bases and at J to 7 bases, leaving 11 bases not matched to a gene. The CDR3 extends over 17 amino acids. The germline V gene has CDR1 SGHTS and CDR2 YDEGEE. The CDR3 sequence: CASSLAGGGSKNSPLHF. The CDR3 DNA reads as TGTGCCAGCAGCTTAGCAGGGGGCGGTTCGAAGAATTCACCCCTCCACTTT.

For the CDR3, the DNA is TGTGCCAGCAGCTTAGCTGGACAGGGAAAGACCCAGTACTTC. This codes for CASSLAGQGKTQYF. The rearrangement uses TRBV7-8 and TRBJ2-5; 8 bases fit TRBD1. CDR1 and CDR2 (germline): SGHVS, FQNEAQ. J lost 6 bases, V lost 0 bases, and 3 bases had no gene match. The CDR3 has 14 residues.

The CDR3 DNA reads TGTGCCAGCAGCCGACTAGCGGGAGGTTACAATGAGCAGTTCTTC. The encoded protein is CASSRLAGGYNEQFF. The J gene is TRBJ2-1, the V gene TRBV5-8; 13 nucleotides match TRBD2. Germline CDR1 and CDR2: SGHTS and YDEGEE. Trimming removed 4 bases from V and 4 bases from J; junction bases left unmatched: 2. This CDR3 is built from 15 residues. Full variable domain (missing parts from reference TRBV5-8 and TRBJ2-1): EAGVTQSPTHLIKTRGQQATLRCSPISGHTSVYWYQQALGLGLQFLLWYDEGEERNRGNFPPRFSGRQFPNYSSELNVNALELEDSALYLCASSRLAGGYNEQFFGPGTRLTVL.

The rearrangement links TRBV6-5 to TRBJ1-6; 7 nucleotides line up with TRBD1. Trimming at V came to 6 bases and at J to 8 bases, leaving 7 bases not matched to a gene. The CDR3 contains 14 residues. Germline loops: CDR1 MNHEY, CDR2 SVGAGI. The CDR3 sequence: CASSRQGWDSPLHF. In DNA, the CDR3 is TGTGCCAGCAGCCGACAGGGCTGGGATTCACCCCTCCACTTT.

This chain uses TRBV24-1 with TRBJ1-2, with D possibly TRBD1 on 6 matching bases. The V and J ends lost 4 bases and 7 bases respectively, with 18 bases between them. Germline loops: CDR1 KGHDR, CDR2 SFDVKD. This CDR3 region has 15 residues. The CDR3 DNA follows: TGTGCCACCAGTGACCCTGGGCCAGGGGAGGGTGGCTACACCTTC. It encodes CATSDPGPGEGGYTF.

The chain employs TRBV12-3 or TRBV12-4 and TRBJ1-2; possibly TRBD1 for D (6 bases). The CDR3 length is 13 residues. Trimming pared 5 bases from V and 7 bases from J, leaving 14 bases between. This CDR3 is CASSQGGEVGYTF. In DNA, the CDR3 is TGTGCCAGCAGTCAAGGGGGGGAGGTTGGCTACACCTTC.

CDR3 DNA sequence: TGTGCCAGCAGTTACTCGCGAGTCTCTGGGGCCAACGTCCTGACTTTC. It is translated as CASSYSRVSGANVLTF. The rearrangement uses TRBV6-5 and TRBJ2-6, with no clear D. Trimming stripped 0 bases from V and 0 bases from J, with 6 bases between. The length of the CDR3 is 16 residues. CDR1 is MNHEY and CDR2 is SVGAGI in the germline V gene.

The chain combines TRBV6-2 or TRBV6-3 with TRBJ1-6, with D maybe TRBD1 (6 bases). V lost 5 bases and J lost 9, with 17 bases in between. The CDR3 loop spans 15 amino acids. Germline loops: CDR1 MNHEY, CDR2 SVGEGT. For the CDR3, the DNA is TGTGCCAGCAGTGGTTGGACAGCCTTGCGTTCACCCCTCCACTTT. It specifies CASSGWTALRSPLHF.

This clone was counted only a few times. This CDR3 is also generated by other DNA sequences in the sample. The V gene is TRBV2, the J gene TRBJ1-2; 9 bases map to TRBD1. CDR1 and CDR2 (germline): SNHLY, FYNNEI. The CDR3 covers 14 residues. V lost 6 bases, J lost 2 bases, and 4 bases stayed unmatched. The CDR3 loop is CASRTGTGNYGYTF. Here the CDR3 DNA reads TGTGCCAGCAGGACCGGGACAGGGAACTATGGCTACACCTTC.

V is TRBV2 and J is TRBJ2-3, with TRBD2 matching 13 bases. CDR1 and CDR2 (germline): SNHLY, FYNNEI. This CDR3 is 15 amino acids long. Trimming removed 7 bases from V and 13 bases from J; junction bases left unmatched: 14. The CDR3 region is CASKKLAGGPLREYF. CDR3 nucleotides: TGTGCCAGCAAGAAACTAGCGGGAGGGCCGTTGAGGGAGTATTTT.

The chain is built from TRBV19 and TRBJ2-1; 10 bases agree with TRBD2. The length of the CDR3 is 14 residues. Losses at the gene ends were 4 bases for V and 9 bases for J; bases not matched to a gene: 6. CDR1 and CDR2 from the germline V gene are LNHDA and SQIVND (reference sequence). Here the CDR3 DNA reads TGTGCCAGTAGTAGACTAGCGGGCATGACTGAGCAGTTCTTC. It is translated as CASSRLAGMTEQFF.